These T cell receptor beta chains were read from a single sample in a study of T cell responses to AZD1222 COVID-19 vaccine. Some clones are missing from TCRdb's copy, which holds only in-frame ones; the method was immunoSEQ multiplex PCR. The sample consists of 100,000 to 140,000 clones, about 90% of them appearing once. Here the sequenced sample was peripheral blood, taken 28 days after the second AZD1222 dose. These receptors came from an adult who received the AZD1222 COVID-19 vaccine. Both conserved end residues are part of each CDR3. The D gene is left open where the match is weak. For some rows the clone size is stated as once, few or many, or as a class when expanded; others skip it.

CDR3 DNA: TGTGCTAGTGGTTTGGTACTTAACAGGGGGCTGACCTACAATGAGCAGTTCTTC
CDR3 protein: CASGLVLNRGLTYNEQFF
clone size: NA
J gene: TRBJ2-1
D gene: TRBD1
V gene: TRBV12-5

CDR3 DNA: TGTGCCAGCAGCCCGACAGGGGTGGAAAAACTGTTTTTT
CDR3 protein: CASSPTGVEKLFF
clone size: NA
J gene: TRBJ1-4
D gene: TRBD1
V gene: TRBV7-9

CDR3 DNA: TGTGCCAGCAGTTACTTCCCCGGAACTGCATCCTACGAGCAGTACTTC
CDR3 protein: CASSYFPGTASYEQYF
clone size: NA
J gene: TRBJ2-7
D gene: NA
V gene: TRBV6-5

CDR3 DNA: TGTGCCAGCAGTTACTCAGACAGGAACACTGAAGCTTTCTTT
CDR3 protein: CASSYSDRNTEAFF
clone size: NA
J gene: TRBJ1-1
D gene: NA
V gene: TRBV6-5

CDR3 DNA: TGTGCCAGCAGTCACCATGGACAGGTTAATCAGCCCCAGCATTTT
CDR3 protein: CASSHHGQVNQPQHF
clone size: NA
J gene: TRBJ1-5
D gene: TRBD1
V gene: TRBV27

CDR3 DNA: TGTGCCTGGAGTCACACTAGCGGGAGTTACGAGCAGTACTTC
CDR3 protein: CAWSHTSGSYEQYF
clone size: NA
J gene: TRBJ2-7
D gene: TRBD2
V gene: TRBV30

CDR3 DNA: TGTGCCAGCAGCTTAGTAGGGCACCCGCCAAAGTATTTT
CDR3 protein: CASSLVGHPPKYF
clone size: few
J gene: TRBJ2-3
D gene: NA
V gene: TRBV7-2

CDR3 DNA: TGTGCCAGCAGTGACTCGGGGGGCAATCAGCCCCAGCATTTT
CDR3 protein: CASSDSGGNQPQHF
clone size: NA
J gene: TRBJ1-5
D gene: NA
V gene: TRBV6-5

CDR3 DNA: TGTGCCAGCAGCCTACAACAGGGGGCTCTTGGTACGCAGTATTTT
CDR3 protein: CASSLQQGALGTQYF
clone size: NA
J gene: TRBJ2-3
D gene: TRBD1
V gene: TRBV3-1/TRBV3-2

CDR3 DNA: TGCGCCAGCAGCTCAGGAGGGAGCTCTGGAAACACCATATATTTT
CDR3 protein: CASSSGGSSGNTIYF
clone size: NA
J gene: TRBJ1-3
D gene: NA
V gene: TRBV5-1

CDR3 DNA: TGTGCCAGCAGTTATGGGCAGTTTGGGGGGGCCAATGAAGCTTTCTTT
CDR3 protein: CASSYGQFGGANEAFF
clone size: NA
J gene: TRBJ1-1
D gene: NA
V gene: TRBV6-5

CDR3 DNA: TGCGCCAGCAGTGAATCCGGGGCCGGAGACACCATATATTTT
CDR3 protein: CASSESGAGDTIYF
clone size: NA
J gene: TRBJ1-3
D gene: NA
V gene: TRBV10-2